This is a list of T cell receptor beta chains from one sample in a study of human T cells and chemical hapten exposure. TCRdb itself ran the RACE reads through MiXCR, one entry per CDR3 protein. The profile shows some 400,000 distinct CDR3 sequences, roughly 4.8% of them singletons. Sequenced material: whole blood, taken in connection with sensitization to the hapten diphenylcyclopropenone (DPC). The receptors derive from a woman in her fifties or sixties with alopecia areata. Some clones in this sample may be carry-over from other donors' samples. Both conserved end residues are part of each CDR3. D genes are given only for firm matches. Not every row has a clone size; where given, it reads once, few, many or a size class.

J gene | D gene | V gene | clone size | CDR3 DNA | CDR3 protein
TRBJ1-4 | TRBD1 | TRBV7-9 | many | TGTGCCAGCAGCTCGGACAGGGGGCTTGGTGAAAAACTGTTTTTT | CASSSDRGLGEKLFF
TRBJ2-3 | TRBD2 | TRBV27 | - | TGTGCCAGCAACCCTCTTCTAGCGGGCCGCACAGATACGCAGTATTTT | CASNPLLAGRTDTQYF
TRBJ2-3 | - | TRBV14 | few | TGTGCCAGCAGCTTTGGGCCCACAGATACGCAGTATTTT | CASSFGPTDTQYF
TRBJ2-7 | - | TRBV4-2 | - | TGTGCCAGCAGCCAAGGGATAGGGCCTCCCTACGAGCAGTACTTC | CASSQGIGPPYEQYF
TRBJ2-3 | TRBD2 | TRBV4-3 | many | TGCGCCAGCAGCCAAGGACTAGCGGGGATCACAGATACGCAGTATTTT | CASSQGLAGITDTQYF
TRBJ1-6 | - | TRBV25-1 | few | TGTGCCAGCAGTTATGGGGGCTATAATTCACCCCTCCACTTT | CASSYGGYNSPLHF
TRBJ2-1 | - | TRBV19 | few | TGTGCCAGTAGTCCGCCTAGAGATGAGCAGTTCTTC | CASSPPRDEQFF
TRBJ2-7 | TRBD2 | TRBV4-3 | many | TGCGCCAGCAGCCCCACCGGGACTAGCGGCGAGCAGTACTTC | CASSPTGTSGEQYF
TRBJ2-7 | - | TRBV7-9 | many | TGTGCCAGCAGCTTAGCAGGGAACGACGAGCAGTACTTC | CASSLAGNDEQYF
TRBJ2-7 | - | TRBV30 | - | TGTGCCTGGAGTCTAGGGCTAGACCACGAGCAGTACTTC | CAWSLGLDHEQYF
TRBJ1-5 | TRBD1 | TRBV29-1 | many | TGCAGCGTTAAGGACAGGGGCCTCAATCAGCCCCAGCATTTT | CSVKDRGLNQPQHF
TRBJ2-2 | - | TRBV7-2 | few | TGTGCCAGCAGCTTGGAAGGGAGGACCACCGGGGAGCTGTTTTTT | CASSLEGRTTGELFF
TRBJ2-7 | - | TRBV4-3 | many | TGCGCCAGCAGCCAAGGGCCAGTTAGCTCCTACGAGCAGTACTTC | CASSQGPVSSYEQYF
TRBJ2-7 | - | TRBV6-2/TRBV6-3 | many | TGTGCCAGCAGTTACAGTCTAGTGGACGAGCAGTACTTC | CASSYSLVDEQYF
TRBJ2-1 | TRBD1 | TRBV29-1 | - | TGCAGCGTCGGACAGGGCTCCCGCTCCTACAATGAGCAGTTCTTC | CSVGQGSRSYNEQFF
TRBJ2-5 | - | TRBV5-1 | few | TGCGCCAGCAGCCCCGATGGGGGCCACCAAGAGACCCAGTACTTC | CASSPDGGHQETQYF
TRBJ1-2 | - | TRBV2 | many | TGTGCCAGCAGTGAGGGGCAGCCAGTCTATGGCTACACCTTC | CASSEGQPVYGYTF
TRBJ1-6 | - | TRBV14 | - | TGTGCCAGCAGTTCAGGGATGAGAAATTCACCCCTCCACTTT | CASSSGMRNSPLHF
TRBJ2-3 | TRBD1 | TRBV6-1 | - | TGTGCCAGCAGTGTACCAGGGACAGGGGGCGCCGAACCAGATACGCAGTATTTT | CASSVPGTGGAEPDTQYF
TRBJ1-1 | - | TRBV7-3 | few | TGTGCCAGCAGCTTGGGCAGCCGGGCGAACACTGAAGCTTTCTTT | CASSLGSRANTEAFF
TRBJ1-2 | TRBD1 | TRBV12-3/TRBV12-4 | - | TGTGCCAGCAGCCCCGGGACAGGGCATGGCTACACCTTC | CASSPGTGHGYTF
TRBJ2-7 | - | TRBV7-2 | - | TGTGCCAGCAGCCCGGGAGGGACAGTTTCCTACGAGCAGTACTTC | CASSPGGTVSYEQYF